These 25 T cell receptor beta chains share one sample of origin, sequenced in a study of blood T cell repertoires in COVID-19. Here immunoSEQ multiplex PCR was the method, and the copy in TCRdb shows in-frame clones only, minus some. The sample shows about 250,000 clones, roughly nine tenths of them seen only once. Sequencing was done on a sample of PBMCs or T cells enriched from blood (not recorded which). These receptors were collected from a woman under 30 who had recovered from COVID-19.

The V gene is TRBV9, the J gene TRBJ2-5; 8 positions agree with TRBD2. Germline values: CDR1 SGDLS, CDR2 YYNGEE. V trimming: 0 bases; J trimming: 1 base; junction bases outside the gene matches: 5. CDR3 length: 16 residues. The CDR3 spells CASSVAAGGLQETQYF. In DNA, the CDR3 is TGTGCCAGCAGCGTAGCGGCGGGGGGACTCCAAGAGACCCAGTACTTC.

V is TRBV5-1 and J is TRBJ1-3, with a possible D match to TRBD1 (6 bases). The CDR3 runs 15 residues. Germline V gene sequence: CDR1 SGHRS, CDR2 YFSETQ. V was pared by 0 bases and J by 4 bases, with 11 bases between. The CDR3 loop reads CASSLDGGLGNTIYF. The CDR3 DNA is TGCGCCAGCAGCTTGGATGGGGGCCTCGGAAACACCATATATTTT.

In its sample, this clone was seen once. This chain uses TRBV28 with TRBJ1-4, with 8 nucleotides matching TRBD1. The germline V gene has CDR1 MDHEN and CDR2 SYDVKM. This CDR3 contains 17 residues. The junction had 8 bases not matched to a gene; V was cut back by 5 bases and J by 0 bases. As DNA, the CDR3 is TGTGCCAGCAGTCTCACCGGGACAGGTGCAACTAATGAAAAACTGTTTTTT. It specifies CASSLTGTGATNEKLFF.

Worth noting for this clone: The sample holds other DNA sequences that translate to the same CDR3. The CDR3 is CASSLARVNTEAFF. The CDR3 DNA is TGCGCCAGCAGCTTAGCTCGGGTGAACACTGAAGCTTTCTTT. The genes are TRBV5-1 and TRBJ1-1; D ambiguous. The CDR3 extends over 14 amino acids. Trimming took 2 bases from V and 0 from J, leaving 8 bases between them. Germline CDR1 and CDR2: SGHRS and YFSETQ.

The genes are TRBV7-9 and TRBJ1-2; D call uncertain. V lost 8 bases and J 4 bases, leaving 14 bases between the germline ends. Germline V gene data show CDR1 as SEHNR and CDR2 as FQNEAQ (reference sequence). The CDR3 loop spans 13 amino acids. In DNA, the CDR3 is TGTGCCAGCTCCCTAATGACTTTCTATGGCTACACCTTC. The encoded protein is CASSLMTFYGYTF.

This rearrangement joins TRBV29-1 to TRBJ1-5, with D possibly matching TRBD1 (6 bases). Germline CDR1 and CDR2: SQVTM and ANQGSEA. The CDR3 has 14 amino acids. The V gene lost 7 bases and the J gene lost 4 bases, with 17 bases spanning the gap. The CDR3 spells CSAGGAGTNQPQHF. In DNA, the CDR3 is TGCAGCGCGGGGGGGGCAGGGACAAATCAGCCCCAGCATTTT.

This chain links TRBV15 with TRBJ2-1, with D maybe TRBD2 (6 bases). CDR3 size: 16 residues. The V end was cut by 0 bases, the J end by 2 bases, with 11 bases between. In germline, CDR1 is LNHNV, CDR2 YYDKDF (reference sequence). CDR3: CATSRDRGFPYNEQFF. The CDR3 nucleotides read TGTGCCACCAGCAGAGATCGGGGGTTCCCCTACAATGAGCAGTTCTTC.

CDR3 DNA: TGTGCCAGCAGCTCCCCGAATTCGGGGGGCTATGGCTACACCTTC. Amino acid sequence: CASSSPNSGGYGYTF. The chain joins TRBV7-8 to TRBJ1-2; D possibly corresponds to TRBD1 (5 bases). Germline V gene data show CDR1 as SGHVS and CDR2 as FQNEAQ. V shed 4 bases and J shed 4 bases, with 16 bases lying between them. The CDR3 totals 15 residues. Filled out from reference TRBV7-8 and TRBJ1-2, the complete variable domain reads GAGVSQSPRYKVAKRGQDVALRCDPISGHVSLFWYQQALGQGPEFLTYFQNEAQLDKSGLPSDRFFAERPEGSVSTLKIQRTQQEDSAVYLCASSSPNSGGYGYTFGSGTRLTVV.

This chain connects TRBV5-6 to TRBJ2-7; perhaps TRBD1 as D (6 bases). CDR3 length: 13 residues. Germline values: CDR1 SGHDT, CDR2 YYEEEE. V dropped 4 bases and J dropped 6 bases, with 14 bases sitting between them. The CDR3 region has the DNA TGTGCCAGCAGCGTCCCTCAGGGGAGCGAGCAGTACTTC. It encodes CASSVPQGSEQYF. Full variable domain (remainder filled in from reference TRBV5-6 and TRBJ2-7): DAGVTQSPTHLIKTRGQQVTLRCSPKSGHDTVSWYQQALGQGPQFIFQYYEEEERQRGNFPDRFSGHQFPNYSSELNVNALLLGDSALYLCASSVPQGSEQYFGPGTRLTVT.

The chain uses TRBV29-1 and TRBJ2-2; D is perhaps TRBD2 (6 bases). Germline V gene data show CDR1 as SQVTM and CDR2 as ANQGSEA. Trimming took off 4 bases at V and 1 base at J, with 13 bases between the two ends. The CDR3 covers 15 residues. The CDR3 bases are TGCAGCGTTGCGGGAGCAGGGAAGAACACCGGGGAGCTGTTTTTT. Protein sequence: CSVAGAGKNTGELFF.

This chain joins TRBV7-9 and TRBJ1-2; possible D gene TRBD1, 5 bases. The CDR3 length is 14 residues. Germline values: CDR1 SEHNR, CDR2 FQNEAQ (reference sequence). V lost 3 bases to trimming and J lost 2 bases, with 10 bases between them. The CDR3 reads CASSFSRANYGYTF. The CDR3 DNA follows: TGTGCCAGCAGCTTTAGCAGGGCGAACTATGGCTACACCTTC.

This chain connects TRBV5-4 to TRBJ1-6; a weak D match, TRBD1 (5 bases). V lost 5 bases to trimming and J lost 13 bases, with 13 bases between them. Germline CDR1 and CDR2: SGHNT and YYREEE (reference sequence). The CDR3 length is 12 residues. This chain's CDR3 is CASSSGQPPLHF. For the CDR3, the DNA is TGTGCCAGCAGTTCAGGACAACCTCCCCTCCACTTT. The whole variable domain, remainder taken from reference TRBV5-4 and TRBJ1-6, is ETGVTQSPTHLIKTRGQQVTLRCSSQSGHNTVSWYQQALGQGPQFIFQYYREEENGRGNFPPRFSGLQFPNYSSELNVNALELDDSALYLCASSSGQPPLHFGNGTRLTVT.

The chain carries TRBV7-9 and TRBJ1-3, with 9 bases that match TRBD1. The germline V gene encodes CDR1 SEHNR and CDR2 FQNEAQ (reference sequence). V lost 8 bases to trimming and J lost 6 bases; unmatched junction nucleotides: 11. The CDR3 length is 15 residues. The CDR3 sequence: CASSPPGQGINTIYF. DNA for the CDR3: TGTGCCAGCTCCCCACCGGGACAGGGTATAAACACCATATATTTT. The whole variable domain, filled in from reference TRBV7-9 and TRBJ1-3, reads DTGVSQNPRHKITKRGQNVTFRCDPISEHNRLYWYRQTLGQGPEFLTYFQNEAQLEKSRLLSDRFSAERPKGSFSTLEIQRTEQGDSAMYLCASSPPGQGINTIYFGEGSWLTVV.

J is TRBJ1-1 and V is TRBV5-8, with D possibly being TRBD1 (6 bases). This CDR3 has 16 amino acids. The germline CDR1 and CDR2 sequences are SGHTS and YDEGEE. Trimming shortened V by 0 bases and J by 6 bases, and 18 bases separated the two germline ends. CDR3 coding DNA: TGTGCCAGCAGCTTGGAGATCGGGGGGGGCGAGGCTGAAGCTTTCTTT. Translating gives CASSLEIGGGEAEAFF. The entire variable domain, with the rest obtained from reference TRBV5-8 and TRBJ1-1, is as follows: EAGVTQSPTHLIKTRGQQATLRCSPISGHTSVYWYQQALGLGLQFLLWYDEGEERNRGNFPPRFSGRQFPNYSSELNVNALELEDSALYLCASSLEIGGGEAEAFFGQGTRLTVV.

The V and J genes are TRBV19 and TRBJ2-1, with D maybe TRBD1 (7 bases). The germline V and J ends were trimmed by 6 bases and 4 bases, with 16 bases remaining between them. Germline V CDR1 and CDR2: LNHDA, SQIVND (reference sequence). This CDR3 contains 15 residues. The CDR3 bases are TGTGCCAGTAGACCAACAGGGGCGGGGTACAATGAGCAGTTCTTC. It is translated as CASRPTGAGYNEQFF.

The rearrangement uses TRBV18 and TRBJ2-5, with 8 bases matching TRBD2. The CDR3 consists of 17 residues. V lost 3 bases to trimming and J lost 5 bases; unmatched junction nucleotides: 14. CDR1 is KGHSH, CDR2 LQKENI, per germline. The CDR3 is CASSPPPKRGYWETQYF. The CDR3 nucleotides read TGTGCCAGCTCACCGCCTCCTAAGCGGGGGTACTGGGAGACCCAGTACTTC.

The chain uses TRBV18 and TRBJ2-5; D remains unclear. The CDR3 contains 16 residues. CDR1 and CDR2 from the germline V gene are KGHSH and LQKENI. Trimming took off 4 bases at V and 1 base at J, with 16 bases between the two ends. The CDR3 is CASSLSPPGTQETQYF. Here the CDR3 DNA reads TGTGCCAGCTCACTTTCGCCCCCAGGTACCCAAGAGACCCAGTACTTC.

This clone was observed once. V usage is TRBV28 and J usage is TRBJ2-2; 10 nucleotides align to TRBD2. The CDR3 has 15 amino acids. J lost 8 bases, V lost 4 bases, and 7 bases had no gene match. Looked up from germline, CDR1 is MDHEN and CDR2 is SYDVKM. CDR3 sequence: CASSSQAGGLGELFF. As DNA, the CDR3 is TGTGCCAGCAGTTCCCAAGCGGGGGGGCTTGGGGAGCTGTTTTTT.

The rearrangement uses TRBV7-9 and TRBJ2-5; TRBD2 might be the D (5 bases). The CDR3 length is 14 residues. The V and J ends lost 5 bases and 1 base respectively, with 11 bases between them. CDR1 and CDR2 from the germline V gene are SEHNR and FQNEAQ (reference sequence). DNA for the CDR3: TGTGCCAGCAGCCCACCGACTACCCAAGAGACCCAGTACTTC. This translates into CASSPPTTQETQYF.

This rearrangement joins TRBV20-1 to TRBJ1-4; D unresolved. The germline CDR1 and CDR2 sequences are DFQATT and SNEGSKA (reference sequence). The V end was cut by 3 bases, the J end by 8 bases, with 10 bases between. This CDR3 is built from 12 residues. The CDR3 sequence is CSASVLGEKLFF. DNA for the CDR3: TGCAGTGCTAGTGTTTTGGGCGAAAAACTGTTTTTT.

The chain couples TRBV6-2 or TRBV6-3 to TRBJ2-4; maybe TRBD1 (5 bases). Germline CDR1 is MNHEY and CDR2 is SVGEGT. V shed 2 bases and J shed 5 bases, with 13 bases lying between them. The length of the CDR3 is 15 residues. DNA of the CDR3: TGTGCCAGCAGTTACAGCTCCGACAGCCAAAACATTCAGTACTTC. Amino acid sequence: CASSYSSDSQNIQYF.

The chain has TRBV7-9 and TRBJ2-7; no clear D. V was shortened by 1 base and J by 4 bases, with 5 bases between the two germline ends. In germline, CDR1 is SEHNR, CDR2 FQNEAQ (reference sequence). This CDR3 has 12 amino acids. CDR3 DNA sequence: TGTGCCAGCAGCTTAGGAGTATACGAGCAGTACTTC. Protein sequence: CASSLGVYEQYF.

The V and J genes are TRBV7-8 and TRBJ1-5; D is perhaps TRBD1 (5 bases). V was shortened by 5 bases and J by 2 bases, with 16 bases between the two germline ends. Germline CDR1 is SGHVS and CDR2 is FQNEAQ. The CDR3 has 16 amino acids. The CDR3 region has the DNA TGTGCCAGCAGCGGCGGGGGACTCCGGGGCAATCAGCCCCAGCATTTT. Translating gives CASSGGGLRGNQPQHF. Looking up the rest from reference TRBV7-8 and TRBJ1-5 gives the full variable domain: GAGVSQSPRYKVAKRGQDVALRCDPISGHVSLFWYQQALGQGPEFLTYFQNEAQLDKSGLPSDRFFAERPEGSVSTLKIQRTQQEDSAVYLCASSGGGLRGNQPQHFGDGTRLSIL.

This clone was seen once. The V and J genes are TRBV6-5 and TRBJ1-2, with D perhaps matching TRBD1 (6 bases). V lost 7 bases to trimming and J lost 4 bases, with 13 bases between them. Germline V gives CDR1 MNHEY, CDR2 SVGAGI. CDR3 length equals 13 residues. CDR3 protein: CASTQDRLYGYTF. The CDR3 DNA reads TGTGCCAGCACCCAGGACAGACTCTATGGCTACACCTTC.

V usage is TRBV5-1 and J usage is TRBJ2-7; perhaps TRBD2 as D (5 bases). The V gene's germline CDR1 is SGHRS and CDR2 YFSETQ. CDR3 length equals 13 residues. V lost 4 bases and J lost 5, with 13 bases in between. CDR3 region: CASSLVPGDEQYF. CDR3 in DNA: TGCGCCAGCAGCCTAGTTCCCGGGGACGAGCAGTACTTC.